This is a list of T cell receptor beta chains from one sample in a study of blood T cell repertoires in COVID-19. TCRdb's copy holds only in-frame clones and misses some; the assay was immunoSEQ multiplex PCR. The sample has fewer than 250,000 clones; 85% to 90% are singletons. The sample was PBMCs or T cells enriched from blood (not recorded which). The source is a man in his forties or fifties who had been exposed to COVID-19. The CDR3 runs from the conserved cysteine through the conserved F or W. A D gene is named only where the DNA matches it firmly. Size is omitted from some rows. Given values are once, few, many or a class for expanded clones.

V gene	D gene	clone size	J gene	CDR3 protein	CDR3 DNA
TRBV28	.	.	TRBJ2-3	CASSLVFGGSFNTDTQYF	TGTGCCAGCAGTTTAGTCTTCGGGGGTTCTTTTAATACAGATACGCAGTATTTT
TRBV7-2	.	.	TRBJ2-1	CASSLVGDSYNEQFF	TGTGCCAGCAGCTTAGTAGGGGACTCCTACAATGAGCAGTTCTTC
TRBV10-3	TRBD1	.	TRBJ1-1	CAISESDRGKGRRTEAFF	TGTGCCATCAGTGAGTCTGACAGGGGGAAGGGCCGGAGGACTGAAGCTTTCTTT
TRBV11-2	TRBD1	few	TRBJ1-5	CASSSLTGGQPQHF	TGTGCCAGCAGCTCCCTGACAGGGGGACAGCCCCAGCATTTT
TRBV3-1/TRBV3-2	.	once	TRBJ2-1	CASSQGAGLSYNEQFF	TGTGCCAGCAGCCAAGGGGCGGGACTTTCCTACAATGAGCAGTTCTTC
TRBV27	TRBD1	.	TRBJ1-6	CAIAPGQNSPLHF	TGTGCCATCGCCCCGGGACAGAATTCACCCCTCCACTTT
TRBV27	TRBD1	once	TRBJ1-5	CASSLVIGTGVNQPQHF	TGTGCCAGCAGTTTAGTTATTGGGACAGGCGTAAATCAGCCCCAGCATTTT
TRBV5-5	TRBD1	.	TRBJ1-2	CASSRGSLRGNYGYTF	TGTGCCAGCAGCCGAGGGTCTCTCAGGGGGAACTATGGCTACACCTTC
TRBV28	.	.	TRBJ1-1	CASSLLLVAGEYTEAFF	TGTGCCAGCAGTTTATTGTTGGTGGCAGGCGAGTACACTGAAGCTTTCTTT
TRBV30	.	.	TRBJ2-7	CAWSAGGFGEQYF	TGTGCCTGGAGTGCGGGGGGCTTCGGCGAGCAGTACTTC
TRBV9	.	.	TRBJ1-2	CASSSVPGGSYGYTF	TGTGCCAGCAGCTCCGTCCCGGGAGGCTCCTATGGCTACACCTTC
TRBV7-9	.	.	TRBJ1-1	CASSPAGGVMGAFF	TGTGCCAGCAGCCCGGCGGGCGGGGTGATGGGAGCTTTCTTT
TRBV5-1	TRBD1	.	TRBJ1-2	CASSLGPTGVDGYTF	TGCGCCAGCAGCTTAGGACCGACAGGGGTTGATGGCTACACCTTC
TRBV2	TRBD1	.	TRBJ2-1	CASSYDRGAYNEQFF	TGTGCCAGCAGTTACGACAGGGGGGCCTACAATGAGCAGTTCTTC
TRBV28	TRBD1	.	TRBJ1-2	CASSLGTGGYGYTF	TGTGCCAGCAGTTTAGGGACAGGGGGCTACGGCTACACCTTC
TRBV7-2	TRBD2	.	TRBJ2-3	CASSLASSGGTDTQYF	TGTGCCAGCAGCTTAGCGTCTAGCGGGGGCACAGATACGCAGTATTTT
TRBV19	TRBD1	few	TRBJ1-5	CASIGAGGQPQHF	TGTGCCAGTATCGGGGCAGGGGGCCAGCCCCAGCATTTT